A single sample is the source of the 19 T cell receptor beta chains below, sequenced in a study of cytomegalovirus exposure and HLA in healthy donors. PCR employed 60 Vbeta and 13 Jbeta primers. Profiled with immunoSEQ multiplex PCR; TCRdb holds only in-frame clones, not every one. Of about 200,000 clones listed, 82% are singletons. Sequenced input: PBMCs. All receptors derive from a woman aged 45-59 years in good health and CMV-seropositive.

The gene calls are TRBV5-1 and TRBJ1-4; a possible D gene is TRBD1 (6 bases). V dropped 4 bases and J dropped 10 bases, with 17 bases sitting between them. CDR3 length: 14 amino acids. CDR1 is SGHRS and CDR2 is YFSETQ in the germline V gene. CDR3 region: CASSPGTQVGKLFF. CDR3 in DNA: TGCGCCAGCAGCCCTGGGACACAGGTGGGAAAACTGTTTTTT. The entire variable domain, with the rest obtained from reference TRBV5-1 and TRBJ1-4, is as follows: KAGVTQTPRYLIKTRGQQVTLSCSPISGHRSVSWYQQTPGQGLQFLFEYFSETQRNKGNFPGRFSGRQFSNSRSEMNVSTLELGDSALYLCASSPGTQVGKLFFGSGTQLSVL.

The chain recombines TRBV2 with TRBJ1-5; TRBD1 might be the D (5 bases). The CDR3 consists of 15 residues. Trimming left V 6 bases short and J 2 bases short, with 14 bases between. CDR1 SNHLY and CDR2 FYNNEI come from the germline V gene. The CDR3 DNA follows: TGTGCCAGCAGGGGGGGTAGTGCGGGCAATCAGCCCCAGCATTTT. Protein: CASRGGSAGNQPQHF.

The chain uses TRBV7-9 and TRBJ1-2, with TRBD1 identical over 9 bases. The CDR3 runs to 15 residues. In germline, CDR1 is SEHNR, CDR2 FQNEAQ (reference sequence). The V and J ends lost 5 bases and 8 bases, in that order; junction bases with no gene match: 12. DNA for the CDR3: TGTGCCAGCAGCGCTACCGGGACAGGGTTAAGAGGCTACACCTTC. It translates to CASSATGTGLRGYTF.

V usage is TRBV19 and J usage is TRBJ1-1; D gene uncertain. In germline, CDR1 is LNHDA, CDR2 SQIVND (reference sequence). The CDR3 extends over 14 amino acids. V was pared by 3 bases and J by 4 bases, with 12 bases between. In DNA form, the CDR3 reads TGTGCCAGTAGTATCAGTACCAGCGGCACTGAAGCTTTCTTT. It is translated as CASSISTSGTEAFF.

V usage is TRBV28 and J usage is TRBJ2-3; 11 bases line up with TRBD2. Germline V gene lookup returns CDR1 MDHEN and CDR2 SYDVKM. V shed 7 bases, J shed 0 bases, and the junction held 12 bases outside the gene matches. The CDR3 runs 18 residues. In DNA form, the CDR3 reads TGTGCCAGCATGTCTAGCGGGAGGACCACTTCTAGCACAGATACGCAGTATTTT. Its translation is CASMSSGRTTSSTDTQYF.

This chain uses TRBV6-6 with TRBJ2-1; 11 bases match TRBD2. Trimming removed 6 bases from V and 11 bases from J; junction bases left unmatched: 9. The germline gives CDR1 MNHNY, CDR2 SVGAGI (reference sequence). The CDR3 extends over 14 amino acids. The CDR3 loop is CASRLAGGREKQFF. In DNA form, the CDR3 reads TGTGCCAGCAGATTAGCGGGGGGGCGCGAAAAGCAGTTCTTC.

V and J are TRBV28 and TRBJ2-6; 9 nucleotides line up with TRBD1. This CDR3 has 18 amino acids. The V segment lost 4 bases and the J segment 2 bases; nucleotides outside the gene matches: 9. Germline CDR1 is MDHEN and CDR2 is SYDVKM. CDR3 protein: CASSSLGQGSPGANVLTF. CDR3 coding DNA: TGTGCCAGCAGTTCCCTCGGACAGGGGTCTCCTGGGGCCAACGTCCTGACTTTC.

The chain couples TRBV27 to TRBJ2-7, with 14 bases lining up with TRBD2. Germline CDR1 MNHEY, CDR2 SMNVEV (reference sequence). The trim removed 2 bases at V and 4 bases at J, leaving 1 base unmatched. This CDR3 is built from 15 residues. The CDR3 protein is CASSLRTSGRYEQYF. The CDR3 DNA sequence: TGTGCCAGCAGTTTAAGGACTAGCGGGAGGTACGAGCAGTACTTC.

V and J are TRBV5-1 and TRBJ2-3; 9 bases align to TRBD2. The CDR3 is 14 amino acids. CDR1 is SGHRS, CDR2 YFSETQ, per germline. V lost 3 bases and J lost 3; bases outside the gene matches: 2. CDR3 amino acids: CASSWTSETDTQYF. In DNA form, the CDR3 reads TGCGCCAGCAGCTGGACTAGCGAGACAGATACGCAGTATTTT.

The chain links TRBV2 to TRBJ2-7, with D tentatively TRBD1 (6 bases). Per the germline V gene, CDR1 is SNHLY and CDR2 is FYNNEI. CDR3 length: 12 residues. The V gene lost 10 bases and the J gene lost 4 bases, with 14 bases spanning the gap. CDR3 in amino acids: CATQKDSYEQYF. CDR3 in DNA: TGTGCCACCCAAAAGGACAGTTACGAGCAGTACTTC. Variable domain in full (rest from reference TRBV2 and TRBJ2-7): EPEVTQTPSHQVTQMGQEVILRCVPISNHLYFYWYRQILGQKVEFLVSFYNNEISEKSEIFDDQFSVERPDGSNFTLKIRSTKLEDSAMYFCATQKDSYEQYFGPGTRLTVT.

The chain employs TRBV7-9 and TRBJ2-5, with D possibly matching TRBD1 (5 bases). V dropped 6 bases and J dropped 4 bases, with 9 bases sitting between them. Germline V gene data show CDR1 as SEHNR and CDR2 as FQNEAQ (reference sequence). This CDR3 has 12 amino acids. The CDR3 DNA sequence: TGTGCCAGCAGGCTTCAGGGAGAGACCCAGTACTTC. Amino acid sequence: CASRLQGETQYF.

V and J are TRBV5-1 and TRBJ1-2; D not resolved. Germline assignment: CDR1 SGHRS and CDR2 YFSETQ. The CDR3 is 15 residues long. Trimming took off 0 bases at V and 6 bases at J, with 15 bases between the two ends. The CDR3 sequence: CASSLAASHQDGYTF. The DNA for the CDR3 is TGCGCCAGCAGCTTGGCGGCCAGTCATCAGGATGGCTACACCTTC. Together with reference TRBV5-1 and TRBJ1-2, the CDR3 gives the full variable domain: KAGVTQTPRYLIKTRGQQVTLSCSPISGHRSVSWYQQTPGQGLQFLFEYFSETQRNKGNFPGRFSGRQFSNSRSEMNVSTLELGDSALYLCASSLAASHQDGYTFGSGTRLTVV.

The J gene is TRBJ1-2, the V gene TRBV15, with D uncertain. The V end lost 0 bases, the J end lost 3 bases, and 11 bases lay between the germline ends. There are 15 residues in the CDR3. Germline CDR1 reads LNHNV; CDR2 reads YYDKDF (reference sequence). CDR3 sequence: CATSRDFPQYYGYTF. CDR3 nucleotides: TGTGCCACCAGCAGAGATTTTCCACAGTACTATGGCTACACCTTC. The full variable domain, in which reference TRBV15 and TRBJ1-2 provide the parts outside the CDR3, is DAMVIQNPRYQVTQFGKPVTLSCSQTLNHNVMYWYQQKSSQAPKLLFHYYDKDFNNEADTPDNFQSRRPNTSFCFLDIRSPGLGDTAMYLCATSRDFPQYYGYTFGSGTRLTVV.

The V and J genes are TRBV12-5 and TRBJ2-1; a weak D match, TRBD2 (6 bases). The CDR3 is 15 amino acids. CDR1 is LGHNT and CDR2 is FRNRAP in the germline V gene. The germline V and J ends were trimmed by 0 bases and 8 bases, with 14 bases remaining between them. Written as DNA, the CDR3 is TGTGCTAGTGGTTTGGTTTGGGGGGTCTCCCATGAGCAGTTCTTC. Its protein product is CASGLVWGVSHEQFF. The variable domain in full, with the rest retrieved from reference TRBV12-5 and TRBJ2-1, is DARVTQTPRHKVTEMGQEVTMRCQPILGHNTVFWYRQTMMQGLELLAYFRNRAPLDDSGMPKDRFSAEMPDATLATLKIQPSEPRDSAVYFCASGLVWGVSHEQFFGPGTRLTVL.

The V gene is TRBV5-1, the J gene TRBJ2-3; TRBD2 matches at 7 bases. Per germline, CDR1 SGHRS and CDR2 YFSETQ. CDR3 length: 14 residues. V was pared by 7 bases and J by 2 bases, with 7 bases of the junction left unmatched. CDR3 region: CASRGAGNTDTQYF. The CDR3 bases are TGCGCCAGCCGAGGAGCGGGGAACACAGATACGCAGTATTTT.

The chain couples TRBV5-6 to TRBJ2-7; TRBD2 agrees at 13 bases. J lost 7 bases, V lost 4 bases, and 2 bases had no gene match. The CDR3 is 13 amino acids. Germline V gene sequence: CDR1 SGHDT, CDR2 YYEEEE. CDR3: CASSLGLAGEQYF. The CDR3 region has the DNA TGTGCCAGCAGCCTGGGACTAGCGGGGGAGCAGTACTTC. Full variable domain (missing parts from reference TRBV5-6 and TRBJ2-7): DAGVTQSPTHLIKTRGQQVTLRCSPKSGHDTVSWYQQALGQGPQFIFQYYEEEERQRGNFPDRFSGHQFPNYSSELNVNALLLGDSALYLCASSLGLAGEQYFGPGTRLTVT.

The J gene is TRBJ2-1, the V gene TRBV19, with 14 bases fitting TRBD2. The CDR3 runs 17 residues. Germline V gives CDR1 LNHDA, CDR2 SQIVND (reference sequence). Trimming took 4 bases from V and 3 from J; bases not matched to a gene: 5. CDR3 DNA sequence: TGTGCCAGTAGTACGGGACTAGCGGGAGTGGTCTACAATGAGCAGTTCTTC. Translated, it gives CASSTGLAGVVYNEQFF.

This rearrangement joins TRBV5-5 to TRBJ1-1; possibly TRBD1 for D (6 bases). There are 15 residues in the CDR3. V lost 0 bases, J lost 4 bases, and 13 bases lay in between. Germline CDR1 is SGHKS and CDR2 is YYEKEE (reference sequence). CDR3 amino acids: CASSLEQGRFTEAFF. The DNA of the CDR3 is TGTGCCAGCAGCTTGGAGCAGGGGAGATTCACTGAAGCTTTCTTT.

The chain has TRBV7-8 and TRBJ2-1; 8 positions match TRBD1. Looked up from germline, CDR1 is SGHVS and CDR2 is FQNEAQ. The CDR3 totals 14 residues. J was trimmed by 5 bases and V by 3 bases; bases with no gene match: 3. DNA for the CDR3: TGTGCCAGCAGCTTCCAGGGGGCCCACAATGAGCAGTTCTTC. This encodes CASSFQGAHNEQFF. Combining the CDR3 with reference TRBV7-8 and TRBJ2-1 gives the whole variable domain GAGVSQSPRYKVAKRGQDVALRCDPISGHVSLFWYQQALGQGPEFLTYFQNEAQLDKSGLPSDRFFAERPEGSVSTLKIQRTQQEDSAVYLCASSFQGAHNEQFFGPGTRLTVL.